Presented here are 20 T cell receptor beta chains from one specimen sequenced in a study of regulatory T cells in long-lasting Graves disease. Library construction for TCR beta used iRepertoire HTBI primers and Arm-PCR of CDR3 regions. TCRdb processed the multiplex PCR reads anew with MiXCR; each CDR3 protein has one entry. In the table there are around 500,000 distinct CDR3 sequences, less than 25% of which are singletons. The sample's time point: persistent/refractory GD, antithyroid drugs over 5 years with positive TRAb. With RNA extracted from PBMCs as input, the TCR library was made. Material: peripheral blood mononuclear cells (PBMCs), obtained when the disease was refractory, from a patient treated with antithyroid drugs. These receptors all come from a female donor with Graves disease.

V and J are TRBV28 and TRBJ2-1, with 11 bases that match TRBD2. With V trimmed by 6 bases and J by 10 bases, 5 bases remained unmatched. Germline-derived CDR1 and CDR2 are MDHEN and SYDVKM. The CDR3 covers 13 residues. The CDR3 spells CASRGSGRAEQFF. The CDR3 DNA sequence: TGTGCCAGCAGGGGTAGCGGGAGGGCCGAGCAGTTCTTC.

This clonotype was found once. The J gene is TRBJ2-3, the V gene TRBV24-1; 9 bases agree with TRBD1. The germline V gene encodes CDR1 KGHDR and CDR2 SFDVKD. The V and J ends lost 4 bases and 6 bases, in that order; junction bases with no gene match: 10. The CDR3 covers 16 residues. The CDR3 DNA follows: TGTGCCACCAGTGACACCACAGGGGGCTTTTTGGATACGCAGTATTTT. It is translated as CATSDTTGGFLDTQYF.

This chain joins TRBV27 and TRBJ2-5, with D tentatively TRBD1 (6 bases). This CDR3 spans 17 amino acids. Germline V lookup: CDR1 MNHEY, CDR2 SMNVEV (reference sequence). V lost 5 bases and J 7 bases, leaving 26 bases between the germline ends. The CDR3 DNA reads as TGTGCCAGCAGTCCAATAAAGGGGGTACCGTTCCAATGGACCCAGTACTTC. As protein: CASSPIKGVPFQWTQYF.

This clonotype was seen repeatedly, ten times or more. V and J are TRBV27 and TRBJ1-2, with D tentatively TRBD1 (5 bases). The CDR3 runs to 17 residues. V shed 0 bases and J shed 2 bases, with 16 bases lying between them. Germline V gene sequence: CDR1 MNHEY, CDR2 SMNVEV (reference sequence). Here the CDR3 reads CASSLSLSGLQNYGYTF. CDR3 nucleotides: TGTGCCAGCAGTTTATCGTTATCGGGACTTCAGAACTATGGCTACACCTTC.

The chain carries TRBV25-1 and TRBJ1-6; 12 bases are a match to TRBD1. Germline V gene lookup returns CDR1 MGHDK and CDR2 SYGVNS. The CDR3 spans 14 residues. Trimming took 5 bases from V and 8 from J; bases not matched to a gene: 1. As DNA, the CDR3 is TGTGCCAGCAGTAGGGACAGGGGGCATTCACCCCTCCACTTT. Its protein is CASSRDRGHSPLHF.

The chain's CDR3 is CASSPSAGALGAGELFF. DNA for the CDR3: TGTGCCAGCAGCCCCTCAGCGGGAGCCTTAGGGGCCGGGGAGCTGTTTTTT. The genes are TRBV7-3 and TRBJ2-2, with 8 bases aligning to TRBD2. Germline CDR1 SGHTA, CDR2 FQGTGA. This CDR3 has 17 residues. With V trimmed by 5 bases and J by 6 bases, 14 bases remained unmatched.

This chain links TRBV19 with TRBJ1-5, with D perhaps matching TRBD1 (6 bases). V lost 6 bases to trimming and J lost 2 bases, with 14 bases between them. Germline assignment: CDR1 LNHDA and CDR2 SQIVND (reference sequence). CDR3 length: 15 residues. CDR3 sequence reads: CASSSWGGRNQPQHF. DNA for the CDR3: TGTGCCAGTAGCTCGTGGGGGGGCCGCAATCAGCCCCAGCATTTT.

This clonotype occurred many times. This chain joins TRBV28 and TRBJ1-1; the D gene is possibly TRBD1 (5 bases). CDR3 length equals 16 residues. Germline V lookup: CDR1 MDHEN, CDR2 SYDVKM. Trimming cost V 3 bases and J 0 bases, with 14 bases left between them. The CDR3 nucleotides read TGTGCCAGCAGTTTGACAGACCTTCTAATGAACACTGAAGCTTTCTTT. Encoded protein: CASSLTDLLMNTEAFF.

For the CDR3, the DNA is TGTGCCAGCAGCTTAGAGGCCAGAATCAGCTATAATTCACCCCTCCACTTT. Translating gives CASSLEARISYNSPLHF. The chain combines TRBV7-2 with TRBJ1-6; D unresolved. The CDR3 covers 17 residues. Trimming cost V 1 base and J 3 bases, with 13 bases left between them. Germline V gene data show CDR1 as SGHTA and CDR2 as FQGNSA.

The CDR3 sequence is CASSRGQGFYGYTF. Written as DNA, the CDR3 is TGTGCCAGCAGCAGGGGACAGGGATTTTATGGCTACACCTTC. This sequence joins TRBV6-1 and TRBJ1-2; 9 bases are a match to TRBD1. V shed 6 bases, J shed 5 bases, and the junction held 7 bases outside the gene matches. Germline lookup yields CDR1 MNHNS and CDR2 SASEGT. The CDR3 covers 14 residues.

The chain recombines TRBV5-5 with TRBJ2-7, with TRBD2 as a possible D gene (6 bases). V shed 0 bases and J shed 7 bases, with 14 bases lying between them. This CDR3 spans 14 amino acids. Germline V lookup: CDR1 SGHKS, CDR2 YYEKEE (reference sequence). CDR3 DNA: TGTGCCAGCAGCTTGGGGGTCCTTGCGGGGGAGCAGTACTTC. It translates to CASSLGVLAGEQYF.

In its sample, this clonotype was seen many times. The chain recombines TRBV7-2 with TRBJ2-5; 8 bases fit TRBD2. Germline trimming cut 2 bases from V and 5 bases from J; bases unmatched to any gene: 7. The germline gives CDR1 SGHTA, CDR2 FQGNSA. This CDR3 has 15 residues. In DNA, the CDR3 is TGTGCCAGCAGCTTATTCGGCGGGAGGCAGGAGACCCAGTACTTC. Protein sequence: CASSLFGGRQETQYF.

On this clonotype: A much larger clone lies one base from this, so it may be a read error. This chain uses TRBV27 with TRBJ2-7; 11 bases match TRBD2. This CDR3 comprises 19 residues. CDR1 and CDR2 (germline): MNHEY, SMNVEV (reference sequence). The CDR3 DNA reads TGTGCCAACAGTTTATCGCGGGGCCCTGGACTAGCGGGCGTCTACGAGCAGTACTTC. Its translation: CANSLSRGPGLAGVYEQYF.

This clonotype was seen many times. V usage is TRBV28 and J usage is TRBJ2-7, with TRBD1 identical over 7 bases. This CDR3 is 15 amino acids long. Per the germline V gene, CDR1 is MDHEN and CDR2 is SYDVKM. J lost 2 bases, V lost 5 bases, and 9 bases had no gene match. In nucleotides, the CDR3 is TGTGCCAGCAGTCACCGGGACAGCGAGACCTACGAGCAGTACTTC. It codes for CASSHRDSETYEQYF.

Concerning this clonotype: Sequence at one end of the junction differs from germline and may be a read error. V is TRBV19 and J is TRBJ1-5, with TRBD1 matching 10 bases. This CDR3 has 15 amino acids. Germline loops: CDR1 LNHDA, CDR2 SQIVND (reference sequence). The CDR3 is CASSFRTGGDQPRHF. In DNA, the CDR3 is TGTGCCAGTAGTTTCCGGACAGGGGGGGATCAGCCCCGGCATTTT.

V and J are TRBV9 and TRBJ1-1; tentatively, D is TRBD1 (6 bases). CDR1 SGDLS and CDR2 YYNGEE come from the germline V gene. The CDR3 consists of 14 residues. Trimming took 0 bases from V and 7 from J, leaving 13 bases between them. This CDR3 is CASSVVVGGGEAFF. The CDR3 DNA is TGTGCCAGCAGCGTAGTCGTGGGGGGCGGTGAAGCTTTCTTT.

This clonotype was observed many times. The rearrangement joins TRBV7-6 to TRBJ2-7; 11 bases align to TRBD2. V shed 5 bases, J shed 1 base, and the junction held 10 bases outside the gene matches. Looked up from germline, CDR1 is SGHVS and CDR2 is FNYEAQ. The CDR3 extends over 17 amino acids. The CDR3 protein is CASSVTSGSIGSYEQYF. The CDR3 DNA reads as TGTGCCAGCAGCGTCACTAGCGGGAGTATCGGATCCTACGAGCAGTACTTC.

This clonotype was seen a handful of times. V is TRBV30 and J is TRBJ2-5; D may correspond to TRBD1 or TRBD2 (5 bases each). V was clipped by 5 bases and J by 7 bases, with 14 bases between them. Germline lookup yields CDR1 GTSNPN and CDR2 SVGIG (reference sequence). CDR3 length: 12 residues. CDR3 sequence (DNA): TGTGCCTGGGACGGACTCCAGGGGACCCAGTACTTC. This gives the protein CAWDGLQGTQYF.

Comments on this clonotype: With a far larger clone one base away, a read error is the likely cause. J is TRBJ2-5 and V is TRBV6-2 or TRBV6-3; 13 bases match TRBD2. After removal of 5 bases from V and 1 base from J, the junction contained 13 bases not matched to a gene. CDR1 and CDR2 (germline): MNHEY, SVGEGT. This CDR3 comprises 19 residues. The CDR3 DNA follows: TGTGCCAGCAGTCCGTCCGGGACTAGCGGGACCATTGGCCAAGAGACCCAGTACTTC. Translating gives CASSPSGTSGTIGQETQYF.

The chain employs TRBV10-3 and TRBJ2-5; 9 bases are a match to TRBD1. After removal of 3 bases from V and 3 bases from J, the junction contained 2 bases not matched to a gene. Looked up from germline, CDR1 is ENHRY and CDR2 is SYGVKD. The CDR3 is 14 amino acids. The CDR3 protein is CAISEDRGKETQYF. CDR3 coding DNA: TGTGCCATCAGTGAAGACAGGGGGAAAGAGACCCAGTACTTC.